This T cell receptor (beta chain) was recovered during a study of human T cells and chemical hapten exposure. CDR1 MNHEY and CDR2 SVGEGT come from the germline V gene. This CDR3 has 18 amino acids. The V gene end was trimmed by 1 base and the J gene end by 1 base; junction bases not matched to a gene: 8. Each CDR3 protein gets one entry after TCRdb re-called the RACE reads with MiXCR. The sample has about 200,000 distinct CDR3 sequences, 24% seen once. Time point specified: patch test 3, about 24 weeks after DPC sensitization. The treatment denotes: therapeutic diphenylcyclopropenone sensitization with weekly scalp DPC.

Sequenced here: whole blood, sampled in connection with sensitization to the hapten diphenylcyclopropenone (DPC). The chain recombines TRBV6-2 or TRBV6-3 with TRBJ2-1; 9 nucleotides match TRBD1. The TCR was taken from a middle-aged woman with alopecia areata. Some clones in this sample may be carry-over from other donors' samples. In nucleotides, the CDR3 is TGTGCCAGCAGTTACTTGCCTCCGGGACAGGGTTCCTACAATGAGCAGTTCTTC. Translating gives CASSYLPPGQGSYNEQFF.